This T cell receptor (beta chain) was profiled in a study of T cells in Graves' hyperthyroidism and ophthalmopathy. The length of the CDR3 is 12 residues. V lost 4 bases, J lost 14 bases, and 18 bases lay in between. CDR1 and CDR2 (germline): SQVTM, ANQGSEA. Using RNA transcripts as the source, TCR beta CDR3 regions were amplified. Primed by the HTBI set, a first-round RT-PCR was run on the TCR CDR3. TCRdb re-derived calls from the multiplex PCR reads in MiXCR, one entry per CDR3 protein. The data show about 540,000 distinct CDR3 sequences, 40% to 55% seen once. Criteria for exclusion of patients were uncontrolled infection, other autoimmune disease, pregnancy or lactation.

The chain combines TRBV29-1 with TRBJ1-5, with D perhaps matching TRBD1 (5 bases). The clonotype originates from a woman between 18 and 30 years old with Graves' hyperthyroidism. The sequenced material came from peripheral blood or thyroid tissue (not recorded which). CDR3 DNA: TGCAGCGTTGTGGGGGAGGGCCTTTACGAGCATTTT. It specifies CSVVGEGLYEHF.